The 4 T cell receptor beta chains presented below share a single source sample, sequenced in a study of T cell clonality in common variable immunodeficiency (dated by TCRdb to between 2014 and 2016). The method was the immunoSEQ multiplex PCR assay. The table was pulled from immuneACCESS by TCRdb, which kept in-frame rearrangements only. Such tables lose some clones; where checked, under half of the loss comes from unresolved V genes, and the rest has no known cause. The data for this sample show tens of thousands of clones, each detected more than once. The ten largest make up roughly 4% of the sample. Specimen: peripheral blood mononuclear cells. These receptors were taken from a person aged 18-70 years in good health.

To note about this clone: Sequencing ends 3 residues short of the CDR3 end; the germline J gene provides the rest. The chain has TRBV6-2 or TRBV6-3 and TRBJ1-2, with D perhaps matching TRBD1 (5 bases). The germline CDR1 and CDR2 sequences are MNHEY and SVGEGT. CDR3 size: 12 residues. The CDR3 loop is CASTYGGDTYTF. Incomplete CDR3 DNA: TGTGCCAGCACCTACGGGGGAGATACC.

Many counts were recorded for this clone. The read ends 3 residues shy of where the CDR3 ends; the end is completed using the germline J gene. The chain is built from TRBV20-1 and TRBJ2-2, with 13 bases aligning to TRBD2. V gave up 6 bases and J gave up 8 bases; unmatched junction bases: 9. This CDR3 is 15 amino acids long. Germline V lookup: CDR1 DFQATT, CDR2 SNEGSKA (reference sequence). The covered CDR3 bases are TGCAGTGCGAGACTAGCGGGAGGTGGGGGAGGGGAG. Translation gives CSARLAGGGGGE. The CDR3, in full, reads CSARLAGGGGGELFF.

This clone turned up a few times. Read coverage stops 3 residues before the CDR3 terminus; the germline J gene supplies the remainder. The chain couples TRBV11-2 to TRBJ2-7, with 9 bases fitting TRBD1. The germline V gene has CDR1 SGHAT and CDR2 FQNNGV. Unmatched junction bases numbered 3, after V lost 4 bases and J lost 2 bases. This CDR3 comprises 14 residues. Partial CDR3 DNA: TGTGCCAGCAGCTCGGGACAGGGAGCCTACGAG. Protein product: CASSSGQGAYE. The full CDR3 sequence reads CASSSGQGAYEQYF. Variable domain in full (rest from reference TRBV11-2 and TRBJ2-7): EAGVAQSPRYKIIEKRQSVAFWCNPISGHATLYWYQQILGQGPKLLIQFQNNGVVDDSQLPKDRFSAERLKGVDSTLKIQPAKLEDSAVYLCASSSGQGAYEQYFGPGTRLTVT.

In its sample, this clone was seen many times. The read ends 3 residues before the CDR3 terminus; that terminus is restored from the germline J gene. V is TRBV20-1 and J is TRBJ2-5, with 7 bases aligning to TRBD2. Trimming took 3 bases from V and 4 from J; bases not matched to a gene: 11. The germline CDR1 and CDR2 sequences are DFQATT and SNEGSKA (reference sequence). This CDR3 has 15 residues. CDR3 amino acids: CSASTARRGRETQYF. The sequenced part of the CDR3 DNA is TGCAGTGCTAGTACCGCTAGGCGGGGGAGAGAGACC.